This passage covers 20 T cell receptor beta chains from one sample sequenced in a study of shared clonotypes between healthy human individuals. TCRdb keeps only in-frame clones here, not all; method: immunoSEQ multiplex PCR. The repertoire includes 600,000 or so clones, 95% to 98% of them detected once, and around 0.3% sits in the top ten. CD45RO-negative CD8 cells positively selected for CCR7 made up the naive population, which excluded terminally differentiated effector memory CD45RA+ cells. Input material: naive CD8+ T cells sorted from blood. Every receptor here comes from a man aged 25-45 years in good health.

The chain's CDR3 is CASSSFVQGYSNQPQHF. In nucleotides, the CDR3 is TGTGCCAGCAGCTCCTTTGTCCAGGGGTATAGCAATCAGCCCCAGCATTTT. This sequence joins TRBV7-8 and TRBJ1-5, with D tentatively TRBD1 (6 bases). Germline V gene data show CDR1 as SGHVS and CDR2 as FQNEAQ. V lost 4 bases and J 0 bases, leaving 16 bases between the germline ends. The CDR3 consists of 17 residues.

The V gene is TRBV29-1, the J gene TRBJ2-1; tentative D call: TRBD1 (6 bases). The V end lost 8 bases, the J end lost 5 bases, and 22 bases lay between the germline ends. Germline V gene sequence: CDR1 SQVTM, CDR2 ANQGSEA. The CDR3 extends over 15 amino acids. The CDR3 spells CSSLGGQSTNNEQFF. Written as DNA, the CDR3 is TGCAGCTCATTAGGAGGACAGTCCACAAACAATGAGCAGTTCTTC.

The V call is TRBV5-5, the J call TRBJ2-7, with D perhaps TRBD2 (6 bases). The germline gives CDR1 SGHKS, CDR2 YYEKEE (reference sequence). The CDR3 is 13 residues long. V shed 0 bases and J shed 6 bases, with 10 bases lying between them. CDR3 DNA sequence: TGTGCCAGCAGCTTGGAGACTAGTGGCGAGCAGTACTTC. Its protein product is CASSLETSGEQYF.

The chain couples TRBV7-3 to TRBJ2-5, with D unresolved. In germline, CDR1 is SGHTA, CDR2 FQGTGA. The CDR3 runs 13 residues. V lost 1 base, J lost 1 base, and 4 bases lay in between. The CDR3 DNA reads as TGTGCCAGCAGCTTAATGGGCCAAGAGACCCAGTACTTC. Protein product: CASSLMGQETQYF.

The rearrangement links TRBV10-2 to TRBJ2-3; a possible D gene is TRBD1 (6 bases). Trimming left V 7 bases short and J 7 bases short, with 12 bases between. This CDR3 has 12 amino acids. Germline assignment: CDR1 WSHSY and CDR2 SAAADI. CDR3 bases: TGCGCCAGCAAGGGGGACCAAAATACGCAGTATTTT. Residues: CASKGDQNTQYF.

The V gene is TRBV4-1, the J gene TRBJ1-2; D is uncertain. Germline V gene sequence: CDR1 MGHRA, CDR2 YSYEKL. This CDR3 has 14 amino acids. Trimming cost V 5 bases and J 5 bases, with 15 bases left between them. CDR3 in amino acids: CASSSGLTEYGYTF. The DNA for the CDR3 is TGCGCCAGCAGCTCCGGTTTGACCGAATATGGCTACACCTTC.

This chain connects TRBV7-9 to TRBJ1-2; D is unclear. This CDR3 region has 12 residues. Germline lookup yields CDR1 SEHNR and CDR2 FQNEAQ (reference sequence). The V end lost 4 bases, the J end lost 6 bases, and 9 bases lay between the germline ends. In nucleotides, the CDR3 is TGTGCCAGCAGCTCGGCTAGGGATGGCTACACCTTC. Encoded protein: CASSSARDGYTF.

The J gene is TRBJ2-1, the V gene TRBV7-8; D uncertain. Deletions cut 5 bases from V and 0 bases from J, with 17 bases between. The CDR3 consists of 17 residues. From germline, CDR1 is SGHVS and CDR2 FQNEAQ. CDR3 in amino acids: CASSPPGPQSSYNEQFF. The CDR3 DNA reads as TGTGCCAGCAGCCCACCGGGCCCCCAGAGCTCCTACAATGAGCAGTTCTTC.

The chain recombines TRBV28 with TRBJ1-4; D uncertain. Germline V CDR1 and CDR2: MDHEN, SYDVKM. Deletions cut 4 bases from V and 7 bases from J, with 4 bases between. CDR3 length: 11 amino acids. In DNA, the CDR3 is TGTGCCAGCAGTTATAGTGAAAAACTGTTTTTT. Amino acid sequence: CASSYSEKLFF.

The V call is TRBV7-9, the J call TRBJ1-1, with TRBD1 as a possible D gene (5 bases). V lost 5 bases, J lost 3 bases, and 16 bases lay in between. This CDR3 region has 15 residues. Germline V lookup: CDR1 SEHNR, CDR2 FQNEAQ (reference sequence). CDR3 sequence reads: CASSPLLGLDTEAFF. As DNA, the CDR3 is TGTGCCAGCAGCCCGCTTCTGGGGCTGGACACTGAAGCTTTCTTT.

Regarding this clone: Other DNA sequences within the sample encode an identical CDR3. The genes are TRBV19 and TRBJ2-7, with TRBD2 identical over 8 bases. The CDR3 is 14 residues long. Germline V CDR1 and CDR2: LNHDA, SQIVND (reference sequence). With 5 bases clipped from V and 0 bases from J, the junction kept 3 bases outside the gene matches. The CDR3 is CASSLAGASYEQYF. Here the CDR3 DNA reads TGTGCCAGTAGTCTAGCGGGTGCCTCCTACGAGCAGTACTTC. Variable domain in full (rest from reference TRBV19 and TRBJ2-7): DGGITQSPKYLFRKEGQNVTLSCEQNLNHDAMYWYRQDPGQGLRLIYYSQIVNDFQKGDIAEGYSVSREKKESFPLTVTSAQKNPTAFYLCASSLAGASYEQYFGPGTRLTVT.

The chain couples TRBV2 to TRBJ1-2; D unresolved. CDR1 SNHLY and CDR2 FYNNEI come from the germline V gene. This CDR3 comprises 11 residues. The CDR3 spells CGSRGPYGYTF. As DNA, the CDR3 is TGTGGCTCTCGGGGTCCCTATGGCTACACCTTC.

This clone was observed once. The chain uses TRBV27 and TRBJ2-7; TRBD1 matches 7 bases. This CDR3 is built from 15 residues. V lost 4 bases and J lost 4; bases outside the gene matches: 10. In germline, CDR1 is MNHEY, CDR2 SMNVEV (reference sequence). This chain's CDR3 is CASSSRQGELYEQYF. CDR3 in DNA: TGTGCCAGCAGTTCCCGGCAGGGGGAGCTTTACGAGCAGTACTTC.

The V call is TRBV4-1, the J call TRBJ2-7; maybe TRBD2 (6 bases). Trimming took 3 bases from V and 6 from J, leaving 9 bases between them. Germline V gene sequence: CDR1 MGHRA, CDR2 YSYEKL. CDR3 length equals 12 residues. The CDR3 sequence is CASSHQGGEQYF. In DNA form, the CDR3 reads TGCGCCAGCAGCCACCAGGGAGGCGAGCAGTACTTC.

Only one count was recorded for this clone. The chain links TRBV27 to TRBJ2-7; 7 nucleotides agree with TRBD1. The CDR3 has 17 residues. Germline CDR1 MNHEY, CDR2 SMNVEV (reference sequence). V dropped 7 bases and J dropped 5; count of bases not matched to a gene: 20. The CDR3 here is CASNTLSQGPDAHEQYF. The CDR3 DNA follows: TGTGCCAGCAACACCCTTTCACAGGGGCCCGACGCGCACGAGCAGTACTTC.

This rearrangement joins TRBV5-1 to TRBJ2-6; TRBD1 is a possible D gene (5 bases). CDR1 and CDR2 from the germline V gene are SGHRS and YFSETQ. V was trimmed by 0 bases and J by 3 bases, leaving 7 bases between them. The CDR3 totals 15 residues. The CDR3 region has the DNA TGCGCCAGCAGCTTGGGGGGCGTTGGGGCCAACGTCCTGACTTTC. Translation gives CASSLGGVGANVLTF. The entire variable domain, with the rest obtained from reference TRBV5-1 and TRBJ2-6, is as follows: KAGVTQTPRYLIKTRGQQVTLSCSPISGHRSVSWYQQTPGQGLQFLFEYFSETQRNKGNFPGRFSGRQFSNSRSEMNVSTLELGDSALYLCASSLGGVGANVLTFGAGSRLTVL.

The V gene is TRBV5-4, the J gene TRBJ2-3; the D is unclear. The CDR3 spans 13 residues. CDR1 is SGHNT and CDR2 is YYREEE in the germline V gene (reference sequence). V dropped 3 bases and J dropped 5 bases, with 10 bases sitting between them. The CDR3 reads CASSSTLEDTQYF. For the CDR3, the DNA is TGTGCCAGCAGCTCCACGTTGGAAGATACGCAGTATTTT.

This chain connects TRBV11-3 to TRBJ1-4; 7 positions agree with TRBD1. The CDR3 runs to 17 residues. The trim removed 4 bases at V and 1 base at J, leaving 9 bases unmatched. Looked up from germline, CDR1 is SGHNT and CDR2 is YENEEA. The CDR3 protein is CASSYRQGPLTNEKLFF. The CDR3 region has the DNA TGTGCCAGCAGCTACAGACAGGGTCCCTTAACTAATGAAAAACTGTTTTTT.

This rearrangement joins TRBV4-1 to TRBJ2-7; TRBD1 matches 7 bases. Germline loops: CDR1 MGHRA, CDR2 YSYEKL. The CDR3 is made up of 14 amino acids. Trimming at V came to 5 bases and at J to 6 bases, leaving 10 bases not matched to a gene. The CDR3 DNA reads TGCGCCAGCAGCTCACAGGGGCTAGCCCCCGAGCAGTACTTC. The encoded protein is CASSSQGLAPEQYF.

The rearrangement links TRBV6-5 to TRBJ1-5; D might be TRBD1 (6 bases). Trimming pared 2 bases from V and 5 bases from J, leaving 10 bases between. CDR1 MNHEY and CDR2 SVGAGI come from the germline V gene. This CDR3 contains 14 residues. DNA for the CDR3: TGTGCCAGCAGTTACCTGGCAGGGGATCAGCCCCAGCATTTT. Encoded protein: CASSYLAGDQPQHF.